This T cell receptor beta chain emerged from a study of cytomegalovirus exposure and HLA in healthy donors. Broader study findings: Cytomegalovirus status, reportedly, was diagnosed with high specificity and sensitivity by the classifier. Whilst most TCR sequences proved rare, a subset of public TCRs occurred across many donors.

Primers for the PCR totalled 60 Vbeta and 13 Jbeta. Produced via immunoSEQ multiplex PCR; TCRdb's table is partial and in-frame only. The sample lists roughly 180,000 clones, 82% occurring once. With regard to this clone: Its antigen is still unknown.

The sample was PBMCs. The receptor was derived from a male donor in good health and CMV-seronegative.

In DNA form, the CDR3 reads TGTGCCAGTAGGTCGGAGGGGGCGAGGGAGACCCAGTACTTC. Residues: CASRSEGARETQYF. The V call is TRBV19, the J call TRBJ2-5; possible D gene TRBD1, 7 bases. There are 14 residues in the CDR3. The V end was cut by 6 bases, the J end by 5 bases, with 16 bases between. Germline CDR1 LNHDA, CDR2 SQIVND (reference sequence).